The 5 T cell receptor beta chains reported below all come from one sample, sequenced in a study of T cell changes during pregnancy in multiple sclerosis. The protocol was immunoSEQ multiplex PCR, while the TCRdb copy is restricted to in-frame clones and leaves out a portion. Of 58,000 or so clones listed, 90% are singletons. The sample consisted of peripheral blood, taken in the first trimester of pregnancy. Source of these receptors: a female donor in good health, enrolled as a control in a pregnancy study.

J is TRBJ1-1 and V is TRBV15; 8 nucleotides align to TRBD1. The CDR3 covers 15 residues. With 5 bases clipped from V and 2 bases from J, the junction kept 7 bases outside the gene matches. Germline-derived CDR1 and CDR2 are LNHNV and YYDKDF (reference sequence). This chain's CDR3 is CATSRPTGANTEAFF. The CDR3 coding sequence is TGTGCCACCAGCCGCCCGACAGGGGCCAACACTGAAGCTTTCTTT.

The chain has TRBV19 and TRBJ1-5, with a weak D call TRBD1 (6 bases). The V gene lost 4 bases and the J gene lost 6 bases, with 16 bases spanning the gap. The CDR3 consists of 15 residues. Germline CDR1 is LNHDA and CDR2 is SQIVND (reference sequence). CDR3 amino acids: CASSTDYRVRQPQHF. Written as DNA, the CDR3 is TGTGCCAGTAGTACCGACTACAGGGTTCGTCAGCCCCAGCATTTT.

The chain links TRBV19 to TRBJ1-5; 8 bases line up with TRBD1. V shed 1 base and J 5 bases; nucleotides not matched to a gene: 4. Germline loops: CDR1 LNHDA, CDR2 SQIVND (reference sequence). The CDR3 length is 15 residues. The CDR3, as DNA: TGTGCCAGTAGTATAGCTTCCAGGGGGCATCAGCCCCAGCATTTT. Its translation is CASSIASRGHQPQHF.

The V gene is TRBV6-6, the J gene TRBJ1-2; D remains ambiguous. The CDR3 has 13 residues. The germline V gene encodes CDR1 MNHNY and CDR2 SVGAGI (reference sequence). The V end lost 2 bases, the J end lost 7 bases, and 11 bases lay between the germline ends. In DNA, the CDR3 is TGTGCCAGCAGTTACGAATTTCAGGCTGGCTACACCTTC. The encoded protein is CASSYEFQAGYTF.

V usage is TRBV9 and J usage is TRBJ2-7; D is possibly TRBD2 (7 bases). This CDR3 is 16 amino acids long. Trimming shortened V by 3 bases and J by 4 bases, and 20 bases separated the two germline ends. Germline-derived CDR1 and CDR2 are SGDLS and YYNGEE. The CDR3 DNA follows: TGTGCCAGCAGCGAGGGGGGGTGGGCAGCATTTTACGAGCAGTACTTC. As protein: CASSEGGWAAFYEQYF.